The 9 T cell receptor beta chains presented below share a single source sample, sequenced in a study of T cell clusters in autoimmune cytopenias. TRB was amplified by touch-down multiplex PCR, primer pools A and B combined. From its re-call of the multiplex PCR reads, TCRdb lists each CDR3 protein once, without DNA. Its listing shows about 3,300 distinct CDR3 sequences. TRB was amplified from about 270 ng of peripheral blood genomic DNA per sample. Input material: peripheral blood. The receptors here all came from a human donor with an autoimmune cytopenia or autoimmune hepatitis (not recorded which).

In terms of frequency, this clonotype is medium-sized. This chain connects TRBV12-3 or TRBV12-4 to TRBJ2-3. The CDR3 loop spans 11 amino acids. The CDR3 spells CASSFDGTQYF.

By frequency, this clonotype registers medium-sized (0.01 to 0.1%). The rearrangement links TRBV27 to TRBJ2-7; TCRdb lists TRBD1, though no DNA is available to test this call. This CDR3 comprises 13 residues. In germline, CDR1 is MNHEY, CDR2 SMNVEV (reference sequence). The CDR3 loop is CASSLRGAYEQYF.

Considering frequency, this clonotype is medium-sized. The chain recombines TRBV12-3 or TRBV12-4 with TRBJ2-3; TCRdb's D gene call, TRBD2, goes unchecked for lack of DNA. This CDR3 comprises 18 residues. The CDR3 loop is CASTLPLEWGEGTDTQYF.

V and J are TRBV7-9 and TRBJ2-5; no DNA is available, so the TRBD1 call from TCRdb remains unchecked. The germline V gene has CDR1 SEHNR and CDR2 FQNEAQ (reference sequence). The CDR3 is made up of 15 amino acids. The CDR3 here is CASSFLGGGQETQYF.

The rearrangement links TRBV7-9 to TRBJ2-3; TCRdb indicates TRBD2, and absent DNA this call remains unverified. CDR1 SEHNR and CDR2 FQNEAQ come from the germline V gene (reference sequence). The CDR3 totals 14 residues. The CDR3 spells CASSFLSGTDTQYF.

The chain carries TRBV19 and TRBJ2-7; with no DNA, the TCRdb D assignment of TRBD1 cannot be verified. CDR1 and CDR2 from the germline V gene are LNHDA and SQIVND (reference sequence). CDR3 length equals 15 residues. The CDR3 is CASSIADFGGYEQYF.

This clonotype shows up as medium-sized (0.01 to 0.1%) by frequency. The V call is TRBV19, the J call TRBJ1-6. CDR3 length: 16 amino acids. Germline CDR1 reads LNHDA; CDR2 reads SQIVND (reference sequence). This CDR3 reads CASSTWTVDYNSPLHF.

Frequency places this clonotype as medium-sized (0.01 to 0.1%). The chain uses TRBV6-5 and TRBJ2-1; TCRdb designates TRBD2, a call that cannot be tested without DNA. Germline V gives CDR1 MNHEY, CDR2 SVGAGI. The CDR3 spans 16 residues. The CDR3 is CASSEEVASLYNEQFF.

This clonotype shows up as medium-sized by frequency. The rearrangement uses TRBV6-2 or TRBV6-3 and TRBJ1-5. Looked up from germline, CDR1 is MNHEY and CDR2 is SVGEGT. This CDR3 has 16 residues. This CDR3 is CASSTSGGYSNQPQHF.